This T cell receptor beta chain appears in the sequencing data of a study of OX40 agonist ivuxolimab in advanced cancers. As for the study in general: The dose-escalation cohort was approximately 81% male, with a mean age of around 60 years, ranging roughly 20 to 80. Whole-study results and caveats: Those patients achieving a partial response at 0.1-3.0 mg/kg showed among the lowest clonal expansion. No determination was made of the antigen specificity of the expanded peripheral T cells.

Sampling of blood occurred at baseline, cycle 4 day 1, and cycle 7 day 1. The ends were cut back, 1 base at V and 0 bases at J, with 7 bases in the middle. In germline, CDR1 is MNHEY, CDR2 SMNVEV (reference sequence). CDR3 size: 15 residues. This clone was seen a few times. Its target is not known. TCRdb keeps only in-frame clones here, not all; method: immunoSEQ multiplex PCR. Here the sample spans about 58,000 clones, 80% to 90% being singletons. The receptor comes from an adult with an advanced solid tumor such as melanoma, head and neck, liver or kidney cancer. This rearrangement joins TRBV27 to TRBJ1-3; D is unresolved. The sequences come from CD4+ or CD8+ T cells sorted from blood, collected in a trial of the OX40 agonist ivuxolimab. CDR3 amino acids: CASSLFASSGNTIYF. The CDR3 DNA is TGTGCCAGCAGTTTATTTGCCTCCTCTGGAAACACCATATATTTT.